These 3 T cell receptor beta chains came from one sample sequenced in a study of glioma-infiltrating T cells after dendritic cell vaccination (dated by TCRdb to about 2016). The library was generated by the immunoSEQ multiplex PCR assay. TCRdb provides this immuneACCESS table in a form limited to in-frame rearrangements. Some clones are lacking; in checked studies, under half of them reflect an unresolved V gene, and why the rest are absent is not known. In all, the sample holds about 82,000 clones, and roughly 89% of those were seen once. The ten largest clones add up to 3.2% of the sample. The sample was blood, taken before dendritic cell vaccination. These receptors all come from a human donor with glioblastoma.

This chain uses TRBV14 with TRBJ2-1; unclear D gene. The length of the CDR3 is 16 residues. V lost 4 bases and J 0 bases, leaving 13 bases between the germline ends. Germline CDR1 and CDR2: SGHDN and FVKESK. The CDR3: CASSPRLSASYNEQFF. The CDR3 bases are TGTGCCAGCAGCCCTCGACTCTCGGCCTCCTACAATGAGCAGTTCTTC.

The chain has TRBV9 and TRBJ2-1, with 9 bases that match TRBD2. Germline trimming cut 3 bases from V and 3 bases from J; bases unmatched to any gene: 4. The CDR3 totals 15 residues. Germline loops: CDR1 SGDLS, CDR2 YYNGEE. The CDR3 reads CASSGGAGGYNEQFF. CDR3 bases: TGTGCCAGCAGCGGAGGAGCGGGAGGCTACAATGAGCAGTTCTTC.

The V and J genes are TRBV9 and TRBJ2-7, with 14 nucleotides matching TRBD2. This CDR3 has 16 amino acids. CDR1 SGDLS and CDR2 YYNGEE come from the germline V gene. The V segment lost 3 bases and the J segment 7 bases; nucleotides outside the gene matches: 9. The CDR3 is CASSDSGLAGVKEQYF. The CDR3 bases are TGTGCCAGCAGCGATTCGGGACTAGCGGGAGTGAAGGAGCAGTACTTC.